This T cell receptor beta chain appears in the sequencing data of a study of blood T cell repertoires in COVID-19. Profiling relied on immunoSEQ multiplex PCR, and the TCRdb table lists in-frame clones only, not all of them. Among some 240,000 clones listed, around 90% were seen once. V lost 5 bases to trimming and J lost 4 bases, with 10 bases between them. CDR3 length: 13 residues. Looked up from germline, CDR1 is SGHNT and CDR2 is YENEEA. The V and J genes are TRBV11-3 and TRBJ2-3, with a weak D call TRBD1 (6 bases). Sequencing was carried out using peripheral blood. The clonotype was recovered from a man between 60 and 75 years old who had recovered from COVID-19. CDR3 DNA sequence: TGTGCCAGCAGCGTGCGGACAGCAGATACGCAGTATTTT. This sequence encodes CASSVRTADTQYF.